This T cell receptor (beta chain) was identified in a study of blood T cell repertoires in COVID-19. Only in-frame clones appear in the TCRdb table, and some are missing; sequencing was by immunoSEQ multiplex PCR. Of nearly 80,000 clones in the sample, about four fifths were seen once. This receptor was identified in a woman in her seventies with acute or convalescent COVID-19. Material: peripheral blood.

The DNA for the CDR3 is TGCAGTGCTAGTAGGCGGGTGGGATCCTACGAGCAGTACTTC. Residues: CSASRRVGSYEQYF. The chain recombines TRBV20-1 with TRBJ2-7, with TRBD2 as a possible D gene (5 bases). Germline V gene sequence: CDR1 DFQATT, CDR2 SNEGSKA (reference sequence). V was shortened by 3 bases and J by 1 base, with 13 bases between the two germline ends. The CDR3 is made up of 14 amino acids.